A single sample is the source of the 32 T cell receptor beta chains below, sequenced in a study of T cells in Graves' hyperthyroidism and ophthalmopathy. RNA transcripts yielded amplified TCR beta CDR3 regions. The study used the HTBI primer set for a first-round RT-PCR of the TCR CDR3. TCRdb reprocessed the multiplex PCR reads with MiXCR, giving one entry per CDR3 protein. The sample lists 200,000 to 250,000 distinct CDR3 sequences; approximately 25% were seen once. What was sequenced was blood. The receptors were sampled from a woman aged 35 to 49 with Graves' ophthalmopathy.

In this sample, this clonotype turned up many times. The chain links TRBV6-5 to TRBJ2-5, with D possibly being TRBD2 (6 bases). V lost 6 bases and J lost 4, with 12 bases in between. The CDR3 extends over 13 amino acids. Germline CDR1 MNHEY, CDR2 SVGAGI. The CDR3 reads CASRSTSRETQYF. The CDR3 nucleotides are TGTGCCAGCAGATCGACTAGTCGAGAGACCCAGTACTTC.

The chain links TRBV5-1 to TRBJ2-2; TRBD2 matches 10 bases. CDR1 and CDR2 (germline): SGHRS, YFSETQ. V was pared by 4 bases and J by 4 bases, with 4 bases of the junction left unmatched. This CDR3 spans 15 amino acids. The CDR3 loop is CASSLAGAATGELFF. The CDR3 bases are TGCGCCAGCAGCCTAGCGGGAGCCGCCACCGGGGAGCTGTTTTTT.

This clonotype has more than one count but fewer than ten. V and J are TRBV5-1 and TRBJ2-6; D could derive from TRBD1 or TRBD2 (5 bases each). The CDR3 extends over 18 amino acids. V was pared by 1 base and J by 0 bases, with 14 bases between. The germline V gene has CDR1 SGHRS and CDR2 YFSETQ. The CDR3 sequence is CASSLIGTGLSGANVLTF. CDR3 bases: TGCGCCAGCAGCTTGATTGGCACGGGGCTCTCTGGGGCCAACGTCCTGACTTTC.

The CDR3 spells CASSSGTSGALRGETQYF. The CDR3 DNA reads TGTGCCAGCAGCTCCGGGACTAGCGGAGCCCTCCGGGGGGAGACCCAGTACTTC. The V call is TRBV28, the J call TRBJ2-5, with 11 nucleotides matching TRBD2. The CDR3 is 18 amino acids. The V gene's germline CDR1 is MDHEN and CDR2 SYDVKM. The V segment lost 6 bases and the J segment 5 bases; nucleotides outside the gene matches: 17.

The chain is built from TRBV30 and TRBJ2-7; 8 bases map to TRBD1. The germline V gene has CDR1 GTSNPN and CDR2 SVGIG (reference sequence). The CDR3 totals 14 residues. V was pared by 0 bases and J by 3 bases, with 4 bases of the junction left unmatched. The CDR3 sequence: CAWSVPGTGYEQYF. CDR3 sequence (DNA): TGTGCCTGGAGTGTCCCGGGGACAGGCTACGAGCAGTACTTC.

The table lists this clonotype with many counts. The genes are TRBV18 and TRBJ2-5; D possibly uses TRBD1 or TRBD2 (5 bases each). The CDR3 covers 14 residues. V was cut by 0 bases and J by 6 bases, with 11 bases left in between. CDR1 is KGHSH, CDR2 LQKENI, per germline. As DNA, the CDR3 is TGTGCCAGCTCACCACCGGGGGAGCCCAAGACCCAGTACTTC. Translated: CASSPPGEPKTQYF.

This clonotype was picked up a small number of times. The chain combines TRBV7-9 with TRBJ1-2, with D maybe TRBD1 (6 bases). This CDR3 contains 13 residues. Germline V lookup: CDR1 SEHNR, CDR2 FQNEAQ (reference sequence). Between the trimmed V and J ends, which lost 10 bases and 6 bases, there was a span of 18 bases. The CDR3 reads CATQPFTGHGYTF. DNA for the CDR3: TGTGCCACTCAGCCATTCACAGGGCATGGCTACACCTTC.

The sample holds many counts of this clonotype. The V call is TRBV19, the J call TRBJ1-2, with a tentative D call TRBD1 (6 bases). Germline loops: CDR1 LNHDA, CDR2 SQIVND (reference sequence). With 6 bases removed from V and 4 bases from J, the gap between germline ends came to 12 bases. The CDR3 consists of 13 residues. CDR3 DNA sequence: TGTGCCAGTAGGGAGCTGGGGGCCTATGGCTACACCTTC. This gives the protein CASRELGAYGYTF.

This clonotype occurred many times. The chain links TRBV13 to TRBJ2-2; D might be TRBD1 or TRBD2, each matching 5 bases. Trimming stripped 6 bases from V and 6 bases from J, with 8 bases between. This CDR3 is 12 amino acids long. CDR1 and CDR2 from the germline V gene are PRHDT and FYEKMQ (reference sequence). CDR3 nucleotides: TGTGCCAGCAGAGAGGGGTCCGGGGAGCTGTTTTTT. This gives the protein CASREGSGELFF.

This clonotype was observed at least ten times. CDR3 in amino acids: CSVDQGSNTEAFF. The CDR3 nucleotides are TGCAGCGTTGATCAGGGTTCGAACACTGAAGCTTTCTTT. The chain is built from TRBV29-1 and TRBJ1-1, with D tentatively TRBD1 (5 bases). This CDR3 contains 13 residues. V lost 3 bases and J 1 base, leaving 9 bases between the germline ends. CDR1 and CDR2 (germline): SQVTM, ANQGSEA.

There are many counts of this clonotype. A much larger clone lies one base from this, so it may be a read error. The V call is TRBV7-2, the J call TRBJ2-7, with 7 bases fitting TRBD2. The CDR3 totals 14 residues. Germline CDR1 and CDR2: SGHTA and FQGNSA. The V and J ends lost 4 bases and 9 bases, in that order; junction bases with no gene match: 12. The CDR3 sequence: CASSSRIGPGGQYF. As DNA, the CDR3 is TGTGCCAGCAGCTCCCGGATAGGTCCGGGGGGGCAGTACTTC.

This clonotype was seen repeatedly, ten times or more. The CDR3 nucleotides are TGTGCCAGCTACGGACAGGGATCGCAAGAGCAGTACTTC. Its translation is CASYGQGSQEQYF. The chain has TRBV7-2 and TRBJ2-7; 8 nucleotides agree with TRBD1. Trimming removed 8 bases from V and 7 bases from J; junction bases left unmatched: 10. This CDR3 comprises 13 residues. The germline V gene has CDR1 SGHTA and CDR2 FQGNSA. The full variable domain, with the rest looked up from reference TRBV7-2 and TRBJ2-7, is GAGVSQSPSNKVTEKGKDVELRCDPISGHTALYWYRQSLGQGLEFLIYFQGNSAPDKSGLPSDRFSAERTGGSVSTLTIQRTQQEDSAVYLCASYGQGSQEQYFGPGTRLTVT.

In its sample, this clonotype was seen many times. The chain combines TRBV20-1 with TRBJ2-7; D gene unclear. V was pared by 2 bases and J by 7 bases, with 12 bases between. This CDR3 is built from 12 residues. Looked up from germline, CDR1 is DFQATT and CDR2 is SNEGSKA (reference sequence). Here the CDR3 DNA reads TGCAGTGCTAGATCAGAAGCGTCAGAGCAGTACTTC. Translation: CSARSEASEQYF.

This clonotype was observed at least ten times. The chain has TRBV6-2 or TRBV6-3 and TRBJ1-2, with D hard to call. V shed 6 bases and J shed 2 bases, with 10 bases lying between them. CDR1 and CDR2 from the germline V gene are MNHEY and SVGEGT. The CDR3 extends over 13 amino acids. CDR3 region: CASSITENYGYTF. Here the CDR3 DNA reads TGTGCCAGCAGCATCACAGAAAACTATGGCTACACCTTC.

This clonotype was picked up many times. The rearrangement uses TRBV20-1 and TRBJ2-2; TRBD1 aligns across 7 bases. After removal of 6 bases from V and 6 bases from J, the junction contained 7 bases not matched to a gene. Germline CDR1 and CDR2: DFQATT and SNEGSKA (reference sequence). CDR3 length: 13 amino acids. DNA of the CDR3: TGCAGTGCCAGCCCGCAGGGGGCCGGGGAGCTGTTTTTT. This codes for CSASPQGAGELFF.

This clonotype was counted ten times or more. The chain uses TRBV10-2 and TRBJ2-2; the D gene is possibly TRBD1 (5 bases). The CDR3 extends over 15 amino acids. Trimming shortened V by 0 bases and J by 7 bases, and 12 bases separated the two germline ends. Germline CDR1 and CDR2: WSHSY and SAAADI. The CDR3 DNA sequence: TGCGCCAGCAGTGAGTCGTCAGGGCAAGGCGGGGAGCTGTTTTTT. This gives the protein CASSESSGQGGELFF.

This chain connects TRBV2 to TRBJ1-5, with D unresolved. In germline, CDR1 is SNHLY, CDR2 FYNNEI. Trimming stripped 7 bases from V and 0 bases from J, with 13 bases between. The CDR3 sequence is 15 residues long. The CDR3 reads CASKNSTRSNQPQHF. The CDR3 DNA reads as TGTGCCAGCAAAAACTCTACACGTAGCAATCAGCCCCAGCATTTT.

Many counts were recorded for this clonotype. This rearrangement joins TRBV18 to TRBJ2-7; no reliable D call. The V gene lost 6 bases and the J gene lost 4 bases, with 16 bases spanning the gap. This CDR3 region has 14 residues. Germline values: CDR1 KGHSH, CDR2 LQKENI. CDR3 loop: CASSSGPIAYEQYF. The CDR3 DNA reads TGTGCCAGCTCGTCAGGTCCCATTGCGTACGAGCAGTACTTC.

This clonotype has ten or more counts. The CDR3 nucleotides read TGCAGCGCCTCGCCAGGGGGCTACGAGCAGTACTTC. Residues: CSASPGGYEQYF. The chain has TRBV29-1 and TRBJ2-7; 7 bases fit TRBD1. V shed 7 bases and J 3 bases; nucleotides not matched to a gene: 6. Germline V gives CDR1 SQVTM, CDR2 ANQGSEA. The CDR3 is 12 residues long.

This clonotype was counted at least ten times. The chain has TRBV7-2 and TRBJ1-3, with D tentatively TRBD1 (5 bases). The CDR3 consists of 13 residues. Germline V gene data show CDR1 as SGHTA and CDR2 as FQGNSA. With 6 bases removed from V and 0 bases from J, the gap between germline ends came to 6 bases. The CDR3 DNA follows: TGTGCCAGCAGGGACAACTCTGGAAACACCATATATTTT. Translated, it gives CASRDNSGNTIYF.

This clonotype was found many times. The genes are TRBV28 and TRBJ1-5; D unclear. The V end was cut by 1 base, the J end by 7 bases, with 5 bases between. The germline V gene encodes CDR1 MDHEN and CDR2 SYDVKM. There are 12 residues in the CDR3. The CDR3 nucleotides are TGTGCCAGCAGTTTATTGTGGCAGCCCCAGCATTTT. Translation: CASSLLWQPQHF.

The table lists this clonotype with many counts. CDR3 residues: CSANGLAGVRYEQYF. CDR3 coding DNA: TGCAGTGCTAACGGACTAGCGGGAGTGCGGTACGAGCAGTACTTC. The chain couples TRBV20-1 to TRBJ2-7; TRBD2 matches 13 bases. This CDR3 is 15 amino acids long. Germline CDR1 DFQATT, CDR2 SNEGSKA (reference sequence). Unmatched junction bases numbered 7, after V lost 4 bases and J lost 4 bases.

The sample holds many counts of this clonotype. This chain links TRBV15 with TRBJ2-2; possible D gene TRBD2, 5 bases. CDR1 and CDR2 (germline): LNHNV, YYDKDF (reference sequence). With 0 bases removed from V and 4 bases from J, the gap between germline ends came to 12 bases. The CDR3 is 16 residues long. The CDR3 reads CATSRDRQAGTGELFF. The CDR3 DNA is TGTGCCACCAGCAGAGATCGGCAGGCGGGCACCGGGGAGCTGTTTTTT.

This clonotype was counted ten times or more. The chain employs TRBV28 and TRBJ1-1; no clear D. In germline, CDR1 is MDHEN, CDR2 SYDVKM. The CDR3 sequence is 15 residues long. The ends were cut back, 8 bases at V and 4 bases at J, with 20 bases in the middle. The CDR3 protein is CASFSRPGLGTEAFF. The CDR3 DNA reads TGTGCCAGCTTCTCGCGTCCTGGGCTGGGCACTGAAGCTTTCTTT.

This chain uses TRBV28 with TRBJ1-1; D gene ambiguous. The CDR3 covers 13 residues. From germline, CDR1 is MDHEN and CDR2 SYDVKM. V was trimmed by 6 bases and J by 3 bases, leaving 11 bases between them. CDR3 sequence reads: CASSDSGYTEAFF. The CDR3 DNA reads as TGTGCCAGCAGCGACTCAGGATACACTGAAGCTTTCTTT.

CDR3 in DNA: TGTGCCAGCAGCCAAGGCAGTGCGAGCTCCTACGAGCAGTACTTC. Its translation: CASSQGSASSYEQYF. This chain joins TRBV3-1 and TRBJ2-7; D uncertain. The CDR3 is made up of 15 amino acids. Germline loops: CDR1 LGHDT, CDR2 YNNKEL (reference sequence). V was shortened by 1 base and J by 0 bases, with 10 bases between the two germline ends.

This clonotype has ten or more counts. DNA for the CDR3: TGCAGCGTTGAGAGCGAGGACAGTCCCTACGAGCAGTACTTC. Translating gives CSVESEDSPYEQYF. This chain uses TRBV29-1 with TRBJ2-7; D possibly corresponds to TRBD1 (6 bases). Trimming cost V 3 bases and J 2 bases, with 14 bases left between them. This CDR3 spans 14 amino acids. CDR1 is SQVTM and CDR2 is ANQGSEA in the germline V gene.

In DNA form, the CDR3 reads TGCGCCAGCAGCTTATTACAGGGGGGCACCTACGAGCAGTACTTC. Translated: CASSLLQGGTYEQYF. The chain is built from TRBV5-1 and TRBJ2-7; 8 bases map to TRBD1. V lost 2 bases to trimming and J lost 2 bases; unmatched junction nucleotides: 6. The CDR3 length is 15 residues. Germline CDR1 SGHRS, CDR2 YFSETQ.

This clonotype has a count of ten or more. The CDR3 region is CASSYPTAPGTF. The CDR3 DNA follows: TGTGCCAGCAGTTACCCGACAGCGCCGGGGACCTTC. V is TRBV6-2 or TRBV6-3 and J is TRBJ1-2; possibly TRBD1 for D (5 bases). Germline CDR1 MNHEY, CDR2 SVGEGT. The ends were cut back, 2 bases at V and 14 bases at J, with 15 bases in the middle. The CDR3 spans 12 residues.

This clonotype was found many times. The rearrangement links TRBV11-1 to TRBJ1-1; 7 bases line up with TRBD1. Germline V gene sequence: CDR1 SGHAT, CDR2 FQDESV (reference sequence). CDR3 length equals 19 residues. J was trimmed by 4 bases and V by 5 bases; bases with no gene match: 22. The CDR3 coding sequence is TGTGCCAGCAGCCCCTCGAACAGGGGCCCGGAGGGGCTCGGCACTGAAGCTTTCTTT. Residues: CASSPSNRGPEGLGTEAFF.

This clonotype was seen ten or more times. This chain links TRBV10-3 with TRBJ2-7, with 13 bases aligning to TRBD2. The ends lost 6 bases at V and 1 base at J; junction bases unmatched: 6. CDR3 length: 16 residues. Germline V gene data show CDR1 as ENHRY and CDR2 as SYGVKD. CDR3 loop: CAISDWTSGSSYEQYF. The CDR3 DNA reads TGTGCCATCAGCGACTGGACTAGCGGGAGTTCCTACGAGCAGTACTTC.

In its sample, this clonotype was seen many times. The CDR3 coding sequence is TGCAGTGCTAGAAACTTAGCTGGTCAGCCCCAGCATTTT. Amino acids: CSARNLAGQPQHF. The V call is TRBV20-1, the J call TRBJ1-5; unclear D gene. With 2 bases removed from V and 6 bases from J, the gap between germline ends came to 11 bases. The CDR3 length is 13 residues. Germline CDR1 is DFQATT and CDR2 is SNEGSKA (reference sequence).